This T cell receptor beta chain was identified during a study of metastatic and nonmetastatic thyroid tumors. CDR1 is MNHEY and CDR2 is SVGEGT in the germline V gene. There are 17 residues in the CDR3. V lost 7 bases and J 0 bases, leaving 19 bases between the germline ends. None of the patients had undergone any treatment ahead of thyroid surgery. Via MiXCR, TCRdb re-called the PCR reads. This table holds 35,000 to 50,000 clones, about 4% found once. This clonotype was sampled from a female donor with papillary thyroid cancer or a benign thyroid nodule (not recorded which). Some clones in this sample may be carry-over from other donors' samples. This sequence joins TRBV6-2 or TRBV6-3 and TRBJ2-1; D is possibly TRBD2 (5 bases). Sequenced sample: blood. The CDR3 is CASILLGLTSSYNEQFF. DNA for the CDR3: TGTGCCAGCATTCTCCTAGGGCTCACTAGCTCCTACAATGAGCAGTTCTTC.